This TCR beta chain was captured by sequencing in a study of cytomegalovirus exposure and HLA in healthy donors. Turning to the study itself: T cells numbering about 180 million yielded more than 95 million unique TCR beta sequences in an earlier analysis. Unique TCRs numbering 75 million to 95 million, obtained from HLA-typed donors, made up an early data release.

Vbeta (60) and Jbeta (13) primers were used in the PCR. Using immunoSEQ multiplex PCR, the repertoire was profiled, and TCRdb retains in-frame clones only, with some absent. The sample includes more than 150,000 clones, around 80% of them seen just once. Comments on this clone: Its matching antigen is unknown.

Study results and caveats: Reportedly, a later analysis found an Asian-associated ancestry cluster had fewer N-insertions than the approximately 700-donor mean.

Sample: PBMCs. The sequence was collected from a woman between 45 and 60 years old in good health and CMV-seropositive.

DNA for the CDR3: TGTGCCAGCAGCGCCGCCCCAACAAGGGACAGGGGTGCTGGTTACACCTTC. Its protein is CASSAAPTRDRGAGYTF. This chain joins TRBV6-4 and TRBJ1-2; TRBD1 agrees at 10 bases. The V segment lost 6 bases and the J segment 11 bases; nucleotides outside the gene matches: 21. Germline lookup yields CDR1 MRHNA and CDR2 SNTAGT. This CDR3 is built from 17 residues.